This T cell receptor beta chain was sequenced in a study of T cell responses to AZD1222 COVID-19 vaccine listed by TCRdb under 2021. Regarding the study in general: TCR sequencing covered fewer than 250 trial participants: 207 given two doses of AZD1222 and 26 given two doses of MenACWY control vaccine. Trial participants were enrolled by age into 18-55, 56-69 and 70-plus year subgroups, with roughly 160, 29 and 62 TCR-sequenced participants respectively. The investigation overall reported the following: Participants were mostly white British, with more females than males. The authors suggested clonal diversity may have been underestimated. Because no samples from the day 14 peak response were available, repertoires could be characterized only after the peak T cell response. Conclusions about previously exposed vaccinees were limited because only six AZD1222 recipients were SARS-CoV-2 seropositive at baseline. Epitopes outside the regions mutated in the B.1.351 and B.1.1.7 variants were reportedly recognized by nearly half of the unique spike-specific TCRs. CD4 TCRs associated with the vaccine covered the entire spike protein, and the dominant responses were in regions 160-218 and 743-854. A significant rise in spike-specific TCR breadth and depth was observed after two AZD1222 doses relative to day 0 and relative to MenACWY recipients. In the small 56-69-year group, the increase in depth fell short of significance, most likely because of low power.

In this sample, this clone turned up once. Its antigen target is currently unknown. Per-nucleotide qualities are absent, and no much larger clonotype sits a single base away. The CDR3 regions of human TCRbeta chains were subjected to immunosequencing. On the study's bioinformatics: Repertoire TCRs were checked for matches against a reference library of SARS-CoV-2-specific TCRs that had been generated using the MIRA antigen-specificity platform. Breadth was defined as the fraction of unique TCRs that were SARS-CoV-2-associated. Depth was defined as the fraction of total T cells that were SARS-CoV-2-associated. Using the MIRA data, every spike-specific TCR was mapped to the spike region that the TCR reacted to and assigned to either a CD4 or a CD8 class. Log10-transformed breadth and depth values were compared by one-way ANOVA with Sidak's multiple comparisons tests. In TCRdb, the immuneACCESS table is reduced to in-frame sequences with V and J assigned. These tables do not hold every clone; where another copy was compared, an unresolved V gene accounts for under half, and the others remain unexplained. V and J calls and clone size are given by that table; D and trimming were obtained from the DNA. The sample table contains some 150,000 clones; only one count was recorded for roughly 88% of them. In total, the top ten clones hold 4% to 5.5% of the sample.

The time point label, read with the paper, signifies: about 28 days (+/-7) after the second vaccine dose. AZD1222 recipients whose second dose came at about 4 weeks and those whose second dose came at about 12 weeks were combined into one group, since spike-specific TCR depth and breadth did not differ between the two schedules. The vaccinee samples were drawn from two UK trials, COV001 and COV002, one of which was a single-blind randomized controlled phase 2/3 trial testing AZD1222 (ChAdOx1 nCoV-19) in healthy adults. For TCRbeta chain sequencing, PBMC samples were collected from trial participants at day 0 and at day 28 after the second dose. CDR3 length: 16 amino acids, cysteine to phenylalanine. Only the CDR3 portion is preserved as DNA: 48 bases, with reading frame beginning at the first base. For this chain, trimming is 1 base at the V end and 1 base at the J end, and the number of junction bases without a gene match is 5. CDR1 MNHEY and CDR2 SVGAGI were looked up in the germline V gene.

The chain uses TRBV6-5 and TRBJ2-5; 8 bases in the middle match TRBD2. This TCR derives from an adult who received the AZD1222 COVID-19 vaccine. The sequenced sample was peripheral blood, obtained 28 days after the second AZD1222 dose. The CDR3 protein: CASSYFSGGLQETQYF. The nucleotides are TGTGCCAGCAGTTACTTCAGCGGGGGACTCCAAGAGACCCAGTACTTC.